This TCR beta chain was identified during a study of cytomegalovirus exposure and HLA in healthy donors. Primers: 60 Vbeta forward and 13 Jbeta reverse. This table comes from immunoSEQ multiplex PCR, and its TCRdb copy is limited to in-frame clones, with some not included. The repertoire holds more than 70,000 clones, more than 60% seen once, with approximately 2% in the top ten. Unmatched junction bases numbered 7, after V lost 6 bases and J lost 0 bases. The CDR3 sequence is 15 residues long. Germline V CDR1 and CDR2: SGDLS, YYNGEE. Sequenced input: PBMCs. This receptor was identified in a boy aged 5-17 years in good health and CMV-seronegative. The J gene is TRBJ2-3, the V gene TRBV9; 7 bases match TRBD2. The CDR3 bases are TGTGCCAGCACCTCAGAGCGGGGAAGCACAGATACGCAGTATTTT. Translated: CASTSERGSTDTQYF.